This T cell receptor beta chain appears in the sequencing data of a study of regulatory T cells in long-lasting Graves disease. In the study overall: By definition, persistent Graves' disease involved antithyroid drugs for over 5 years alongside positive TSH receptor antibodies. The study, taken as a whole, reports: Repertoires from persistent disease leaned toward TRBV28, TRBJ1-2 and TRBJ2-5.

With 5 bases removed from V and 3 bases from J, the gap between germline ends came to 19 bases. The CDR3 has 16 amino acids. CDR1 is SEHNR, CDR2 FQNEAQ, per germline (reference sequence). The count of this clonotype is one. Its antigen is as yet unknown. Regarding time point: persistent/refractory GD, antithyroid drugs over 5 years with positive TRAb. Scientists built the TCR library using RNA that was extracted from PBMCs. Construction of TCR beta libraries relied on iRepertoire HTBI primers and on Arm-PCR targeting CDR3 regions. One entry per CDR3 protein, called by TCRdb with MiXCR from the multiplex PCR reads. The table lists fewer than 550,000 distinct CDR3 sequences, about 22% of them singletons, with around 7% in the top ten.

The input for sequencing was peripheral blood mononuclear cells (PBMCs), taken when the disease was refractory, from a patient treated with antithyroid drugs. This clonotype was sampled from a female donor with Graves disease. The V and J genes are TRBV7-9 and TRBJ2-5; D uncertain. The CDR3 region is CASSLPANGPEETQYF. The CDR3 DNA follows: TGTGCCAGCAGCCTCCCGGCGAACGGGCCAGAAGAGACCCAGTACTTC. The full variable domain, its missing parts supplied by reference TRBV7-9 and TRBJ2-5, is DTGVSQNPRHKITKRGQNVTFRCDPISEHNRLYWYRQTLGQGPEFLTYFQNEAQLEKSRLLSDRFSAERPKGSFSTLEIQRTEQGDSAMYLCASSLPANGPEETQYFGPGTRLLVL.